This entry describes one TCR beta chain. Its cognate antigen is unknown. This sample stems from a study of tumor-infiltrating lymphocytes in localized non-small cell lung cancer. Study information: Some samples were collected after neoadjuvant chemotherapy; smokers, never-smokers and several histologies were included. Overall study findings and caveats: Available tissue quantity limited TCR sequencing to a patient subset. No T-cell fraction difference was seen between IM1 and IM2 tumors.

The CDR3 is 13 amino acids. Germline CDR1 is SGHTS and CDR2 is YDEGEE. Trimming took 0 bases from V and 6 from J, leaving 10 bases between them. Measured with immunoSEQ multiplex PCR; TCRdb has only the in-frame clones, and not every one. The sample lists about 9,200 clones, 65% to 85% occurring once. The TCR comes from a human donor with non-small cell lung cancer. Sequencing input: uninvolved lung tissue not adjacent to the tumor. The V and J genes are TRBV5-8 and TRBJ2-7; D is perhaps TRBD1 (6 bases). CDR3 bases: TGTGCCAGCAGCTTGGTCAGGGGCTCCGAGCAGTACTTC. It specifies CASSLVRGSEQYF.